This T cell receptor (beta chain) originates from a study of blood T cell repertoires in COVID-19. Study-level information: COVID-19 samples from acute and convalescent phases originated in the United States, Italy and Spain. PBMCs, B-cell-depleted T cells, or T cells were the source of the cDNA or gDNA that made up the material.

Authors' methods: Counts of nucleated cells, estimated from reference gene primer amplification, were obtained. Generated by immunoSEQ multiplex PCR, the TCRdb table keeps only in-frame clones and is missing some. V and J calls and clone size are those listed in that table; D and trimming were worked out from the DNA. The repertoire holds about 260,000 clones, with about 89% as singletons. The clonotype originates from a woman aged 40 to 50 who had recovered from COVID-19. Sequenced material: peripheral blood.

The CDR3 is CAWSVGGVPYGYTF. DNA for the CDR3: TGTGCCTGGAGTGTGGGGGGGGTGCCCTATGGCTACACCTTC. The V call is TRBV30, the J call TRBJ1-2, with D tentatively TRBD1 (5 bases). V dropped 0 bases and J dropped 4 bases, with 12 bases sitting between them. Germline lookup yields CDR1 GTSNPN and CDR2 SVGIG (reference sequence). The CDR3 sequence is 14 residues long.